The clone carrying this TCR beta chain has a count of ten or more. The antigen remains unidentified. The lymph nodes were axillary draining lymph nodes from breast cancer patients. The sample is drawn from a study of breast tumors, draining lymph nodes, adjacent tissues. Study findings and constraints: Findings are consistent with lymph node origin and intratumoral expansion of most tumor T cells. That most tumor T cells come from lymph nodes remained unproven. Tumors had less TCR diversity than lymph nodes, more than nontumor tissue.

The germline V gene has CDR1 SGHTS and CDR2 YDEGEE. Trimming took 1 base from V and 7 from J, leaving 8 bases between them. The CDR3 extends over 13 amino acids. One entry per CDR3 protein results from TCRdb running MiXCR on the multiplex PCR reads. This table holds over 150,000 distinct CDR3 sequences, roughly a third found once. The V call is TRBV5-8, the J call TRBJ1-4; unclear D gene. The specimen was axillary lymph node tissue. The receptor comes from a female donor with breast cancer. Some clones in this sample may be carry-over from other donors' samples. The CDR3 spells CASSLTRGEKLFF. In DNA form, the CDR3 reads TGTGCCAGCAGCTTGACTCGGGGTGAAAAACTGTTTTTT. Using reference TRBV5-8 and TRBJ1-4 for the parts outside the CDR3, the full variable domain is EAGVTQSPTHLIKTRGQQATLRCSPISGHTSVYWYQQALGLGLQFLLWYDEGEERNRGNFPPRFSGRQFPNYSSELNVNALELEDSALYLCASSLTRGEKLFFGSGTQLSVL.